This T cell receptor (beta chain) stems from a study of cytomegalovirus exposure and HLA in healthy donors. Study-wide results and caveats: Looking again later, the authors saw that most CMV-associated TCR beta chains seemed HLA-restricted.

The V and J ends lost 1 base and 10 bases respectively, with 5 bases between them. Germline CDR1 SGHDN, CDR2 FVKESK. The CDR3 covers 11 residues. Primers: 60 Vbeta forward and 13 Jbeta reverse. Libraries were prepared by immunoSEQ multiplex PCR; TCRdb keeps only in-frame clonotypes and omits some of them. The sample has 75,000 to 100,000 clones, under 85% seen once. Concerning this clone itself: What it binds is unknown.

Sequencing input: PBMCs. The receptor was derived from a woman between 65 and 79 years old in good health and CMV-seropositive. The chain is built from TRBV14 and TRBJ2-1, with D uncertain. Here the CDR3 reads CASSQVLEQFF. CDR3 nucleotide sequence: TGTGCCAGCAGCCAAGTTCTAGAGCAGTTCTTC.